This T cell receptor (beta chain) was observed in a study of blood T cell repertoires in COVID-19. The V segment lost 5 bases and the J segment 2 bases; nucleotides outside the gene matches: 5. CDR3 length equals 14 residues. Germline assignment: CDR1 MNHEY and CDR2 SVGAGI. The data were produced by immunoSEQ multiplex PCR, yet TCRdb's version contains in-frame clones alone and is incomplete. Of a few hundred thousand clones listed, about 87% were seen once; the top ten hold roughly 2%. Sequenced material: PBMCs or T cells enriched from blood (not recorded which). The chain recombines TRBV6-5 with TRBJ1-1; 7 bases agree with TRBD1. This sequence was found in a man aged 35 to 55 in a cohort exposed to, infected with or recovered from COVID-19 (not recorded which). The CDR3 here is CASSRDSLNTEAFF. CDR3 nucleotide sequence: TGTGCCAGCAGTCGGGACAGCTTAAACACTGAAGCTTTCTTT.